The next 27 T cell receptor beta chains were all read from a single sample in a study of shared clonotypes between healthy human individuals. Assay used: immunoSEQ multiplex PCR; TCRdb lists only in-frame clones, some missing. The data contain millions of clones, approximately 93% of them singletons. Sample: naive CD4+ T cells from PBMCs. Subset noted: CD45RA+ positively selected. All receptors derive from a man aged 18 to 29 in good health. Some clones in this sample may be carry-over from other donors' samples.

This chain joins TRBV7-9 and TRBJ1-1; D perhaps matches TRBD1 (5 bases). The CDR3 is 14 residues long. The V gene lost 7 bases and the J gene lost 3 bases, with 15 bases spanning the gap. The germline CDR1 and CDR2 sequences are SEHNR and FQNEAQ (reference sequence). The CDR3 nucleotides are TGTGCCAGCACCTGGGACCCGGACGACACTGAAGCTTTCTTT. Translated, it gives CASTWDPDDTEAFF.

The chain is built from TRBV7-9 and TRBJ2-1, with D perhaps TRBD2 (6 bases). This CDR3 is 15 amino acids long. The V end lost 3 bases, the J end lost 7 bases, and 16 bases lay between the germline ends. Germline loops: CDR1 SEHNR, CDR2 FQNEAQ (reference sequence). In DNA, the CDR3 is TGTGCCAGCAGCTTTGGGGGGTCGTTAAGAAATGAGCAGTTCTTC. Its protein is CASSFGGSLRNEQFF.

This chain connects TRBV7-3 to TRBJ1-3; 9 positions agree with TRBD1. The CDR3 is 15 residues long. V shed 5 bases, J shed 2 bases, and the junction held 4 bases outside the gene matches. The V gene's germline CDR1 is SGHTA and CDR2 FQGTGA. The CDR3 bases are TGTGCCAGCAGCAAACAGGGGGCTACTGGAAACACCATATATTTT. It is translated as CASSKQGATGNTIYF.

This clone was seen just once. The CDR3 reads CASSLVQGSMNTEAFF. The CDR3 coding sequence is TGTGCCAGCAGCTTAGTCCAGGGGAGCATGAACACTGAAGCTTTCTTT. J is TRBJ1-1 and V is TRBV11-1; TRBD1 is a possible D gene (6 bases). Per germline, CDR1 SGHAT and CDR2 FQDESV (reference sequence). This CDR3 region has 16 residues. The V gene lost 1 base and the J gene lost 0 bases, with 12 bases spanning the gap.

The V gene is TRBV10-3, the J gene TRBJ1-6, with TRBD1 identical over 7 bases. The trim removed 7 bases at V and 3 bases at J, leaving 6 bases unmatched. Germline assignment: CDR1 ENHRY and CDR2 SYGVKD. The CDR3 length is 15 residues. The CDR3 loop reads CAINAGQSYNSPLHF. The CDR3 DNA reads as TGTGCCATCAATGCGGGACAGAGCTATAATTCACCCCTCCACTTT.

The chain links TRBV27 to TRBJ1-2; unclear D gene. CDR3 length equals 14 residues. Trimming removed 2 bases from V and 2 bases from J, with 9 bases in between. Per the germline V gene, CDR1 is MNHEY and CDR2 is SMNVEV (reference sequence). The DNA for the CDR3 is TGTGCCAGCAGTTTACGGAGGGTCAACTATGGCTACACCTTC. As protein: CASSLRRVNYGYTF.

The chain couples TRBV6-1 to TRBJ1-1; D is possibly TRBD1 (5 bases). The ends were cut back, 5 bases at V and 4 bases at J, with 8 bases in the middle. Germline V gene sequence: CDR1 MNHNS, CDR2 SASEGT. The CDR3 covers 12 residues. The CDR3 sequence is CASSFTGTEAFF. CDR3 DNA: TGTGCCAGCAGTTTTACAGGCACTGAAGCTTTCTTT.

The chain employs TRBV5-1 and TRBJ2-3; TRBD1 matches at 8 bases. CDR1 SGHRS and CDR2 YFSETQ come from the germline V gene. J lost 5 bases, V lost 0 bases, and 5 bases had no gene match. The CDR3 has 15 residues. CDR3 region: CASSLGQDRGDTQYF. Written as DNA, the CDR3 is TGCGCCAGCAGCTTGGGCCAAGACAGGGGAGATACGCAGTATTTT.

About this clone itself: Other DNA sequences in the same sample also yield this CDR3. The chain is built from TRBV6-1 and TRBJ1-2; 8 bases map to TRBD1. The CDR3 covers 13 residues. CDR1 and CDR2 from the germline V gene are MNHNS and SASEGT. The V and J ends lost 1 base and 5 bases, in that order; junction bases with no gene match: 0. The CDR3 DNA is TGTGCCAGCAGTGAAGGGACAGGGTATGGCTACACCTTC. Translating gives CASSEGTGYGYTF.

V gene TRBV5-1 combines with J gene TRBJ2-5, with 9 bases fitting TRBD1. The CDR3 has 15 amino acids. V lost 4 bases and J lost 0; bases outside the gene matches: 4. Per germline, CDR1 SGHRS and CDR2 YFSETQ. CDR3 nucleotide sequence: TGCGCCAGCAGCCCCGGGGACAGGGACCAAGAGACCCAGTACTTC. This sequence encodes CASSPGDRDQETQYF.

V usage is TRBV10-1 and J usage is TRBJ2-5; D is possibly TRBD1 or TRBD2 (5 bases each). V lost 5 bases, J lost 2 bases, and 24 bases lay in between. The CDR3 extends over 18 amino acids. CDR1 WNHNN and CDR2 SYGVQD come from the germline V gene (reference sequence). For the CDR3, the DNA is TGCGCCAGCAGTCAACAAAGAAAAGGGGAGACCGAACAAGAGACCCAGTACTTC. Its protein is CASSQQRKGETEQETQYF.

J is TRBJ1-2 and V is TRBV10-2; 7 positions match TRBD1. Per germline, CDR1 WSHSY and CDR2 SAAADI. With V trimmed by 0 bases and J by 4 bases, 11 bases remained unmatched. The CDR3 sequence is 17 residues long. This chain's CDR3 is CASSESPGGLDAYGYTF. The CDR3 bases are TGCGCCAGCAGTGAGTCTCCAGGGGGACTTGACGCCTATGGCTACACCTTC.

This clone was seen a single time. The chain uses TRBV10-1 and TRBJ1-2; TRBD1 aligns across 7 bases. V was clipped by 7 bases and J by 3 bases; unmatched bases: 5. Germline V CDR1 and CDR2: WNHNN, SYGVQD (reference sequence). The CDR3 contains 13 residues. This CDR3 reads CASKQGRYYGYTF. CDR3 coding DNA: TGCGCCAGCAAACAGGGGAGATACTATGGCTACACCTTC.

The rearrangement links TRBV7-6 to TRBJ2-5; D possibly matches TRBD1 or TRBD2 (5 bases each). The CDR3 loop spans 15 amino acids. The V gene lost 3 bases and the J gene lost 1 base, with 12 bases spanning the gap. Per germline, CDR1 SGHVS and CDR2 FNYEAQ. CDR3 sequence (DNA): TGTGCCAGCAGCTTGAACCGGGACCCCCAAGAGACCCAGTACTTC. This encodes CASSLNRDPQETQYF.

The gene calls are TRBV19 and TRBJ2-7; possibly TRBD2 for D (6 bases). The CDR3 contains 16 residues. From germline, CDR1 is LNHDA and CDR2 SQIVND (reference sequence). Trimming removed 5 bases at V and 5 bases at J, with 22 bases between. The CDR3 nucleotides are TGTGCCAGTAGTCCTCTTAGCGGTGGGGCTCGGAACGAGCAGTACTTC. Translating gives CASSPLSGGARNEQYF.

This clone occurred once. The gene calls are TRBV4-3 and TRBJ1-3; D possibly corresponds to TRBD1 (6 bases). The germline V gene has CDR1 LGHNA and CDR2 YSLEER. V lost 0 bases and J 3 bases, leaving 12 bases between the germline ends. This CDR3 region has 16 residues. The CDR3 nucleotides read TGCGCCAGCAGCCAAGATGCAGGGGCGTATGGAAACACCATATATTTT. Encoded protein: CASSQDAGAYGNTIYF.

The genes are TRBV5-1 and TRBJ2-7, with a possible D match to TRBD2 (6 bases). The CDR3 spans 15 residues. The germline CDR1 and CDR2 sequences are SGHRS and YFSETQ. V lost 4 bases to trimming and J lost 2 bases, with 16 bases between them. The CDR3 region is CASSGDGREPYEQYF. CDR3 coding DNA: TGCGCCAGCAGCGGGGACGGACGGGAGCCCTACGAGCAGTACTTC.

This clone was picked up one time. V is TRBV7-9 and J is TRBJ2-7; a possible D gene is TRBD1 (6 bases). The V end lost 5 bases, the J end lost 0 bases, and 11 bases lay between the germline ends. Germline loops: CDR1 SEHNR, CDR2 FQNEAQ (reference sequence). The CDR3 runs 14 residues. The DNA for the CDR3 is TGTGCCAGCAGCGACCTACAGGGCTCCTACGAGCAGTACTTC. Residues: CASSDLQGSYEQYF.

Comments on this clone: Within the sample, other DNA sequences also encode this same CDR3. The V gene is TRBV10-3, the J gene TRBJ1-1; no clear D gene. The CDR3 runs to 13 residues. Germline CDR1 ENHRY, CDR2 SYGVKD. Trimming cost V 6 bases and J 3 bases, with 11 bases left between them. The CDR3 coding sequence is TGTGCCATCAGCTCGACGGGAGACACTGAAGCTTTCTTT. This codes for CAISSTGDTEAFF.

The genes are TRBV7-2 and TRBJ2-2, with 10 bases identical to TRBD2. Germline lookup yields CDR1 SGHTA and CDR2 FQGNSA. V lost 2 bases to trimming and J lost 1 base; unmatched junction nucleotides: 7. This CDR3 has 18 residues. The CDR3 nucleotides are TGTGCCAGCAGCTTAATAAGCGGGAGGGCCAGGAACACCGGGGAGCTGTTTTTT. Translating it yields CASSLISGRARNTGELFF.

The chain employs TRBV6-6 and TRBJ1-2; 8 positions match TRBD1. Losses at the gene ends were 5 bases for V and 7 bases for J; bases not matched to a gene: 6. Germline CDR1 and CDR2: MNHNY and SVGAGI (reference sequence). This CDR3 spans 13 amino acids. CDR3 loop: CASSQGTGFGYTF. CDR3 nucleotides: TGTGCCAGCAGTCAAGGGACAGGATTTGGCTACACCTTC.

The CDR3 protein is CASSLMPGGEAFF. As DNA, the CDR3 is TGTGCCAGCAGCTTAATGCCAGGGGGTGAAGCTTTCTTT. The chain carries TRBV7-3 and TRBJ1-1, with 7 bases matching TRBD1. Germline V gene lookup returns CDR1 SGHTA and CDR2 FQGTGA. V was pared by 1 base and J by 7 bases, with 3 bases of the junction left unmatched. The CDR3 has 13 residues.

The V call is TRBV7-2, the J call TRBJ1-2; perhaps TRBD1 as D (5 bases). CDR3 size: 16 residues. V gave up 3 bases and J gave up 3 bases, with 17 bases separating them. The germline V gene encodes CDR1 SGHTA and CDR2 FQGNSA. CDR3 residues: CASSFRRGEGDYGYTF. CDR3 coding DNA: TGTGCCAGCAGCTTTCGTCGGGGGGAAGGTGACTATGGCTACACCTTC.

Worth noting for this clone: The same CDR3 also results from other DNA sequences found in this sample. This chain uses TRBV7-2 with TRBJ1-1; D remains ambiguous. From germline, CDR1 is SGHTA and CDR2 FQGNSA. The CDR3 runs 12 residues. V was trimmed by 5 bases and J by 4 bases, leaving 8 bases between them. In nucleotides, the CDR3 is TGTGCCAGCAGCGTCGGGCGCACTGAAGCTTTCTTT. Residues: CASSVGRTEAFF.

J is TRBJ1-2 and V is TRBV28; unclear D gene. Between the trimmed V and J ends, which lost 3 bases and 8 bases, there was a span of 19 bases. Germline V gene lookup returns CDR1 MDHEN and CDR2 SYDVKM. The CDR3 has 15 residues. The chain's CDR3 is CASSLGGKTLSGYTF. In DNA, the CDR3 is TGTGCCAGCAGTTTGGGAGGCAAAACCCTATCCGGCTACACCTTC.

V is TRBV30 and J is TRBJ2-3; TRBD1 agrees at 7 bases. Germline CDR1 and CDR2: GTSNPN and SVGIG (reference sequence). CDR3 length: 15 amino acids. Trimming cost V 4 bases and J 2 bases; bases outside gene matches: 9. The CDR3 loop is CAWNLGQAATDTQYF. CDR3 coding DNA: TGTGCCTGGAACCTCGGACAGGCGGCCACAGATACGCAGTATTTT.

The count of this clone is one. This specimen includes other DNA sequences encoding the same CDR3. The chain combines TRBV2 with TRBJ2-5; 9 nucleotides match TRBD2. Germline trimming cut 3 bases from V and 2 bases from J; bases unmatched to any gene: 4. The CDR3 totals 15 residues. In germline, CDR1 is SNHLY, CDR2 FYNNEI. The CDR3 bases are TGTGCCAGCAGTGAGCTAGCGGGGTTACAAGAGACCCAGTACTTC. Encoded protein: CASSELAGLQETQYF.